The clone carrying this T cell receptor (beta chain) was seen a handful of times. Antigen unknown. The data were taken from a study of CD8 T cells in ankylosing spondylitis. Study-wide results and caveats: A motif in TCR beta, a set of about 8 highly homologous variants, appeared characteristic of ankylosing spondylitis blood.

TCRdb re-called the 5' RACE reads with MiXCR, one entry per CDR3 protein. Among approximately 550,000 distinct CDR3 sequences, about 13% were seen once, and the ten largest hold approximately 6.3%. This CDR3 region has 15 residues. The germline CDR1 and CDR2 sequences are SGHTA and FQGNSA. V was pared by 5 bases and J by 7 bases, with 20 bases between. This clonotype originated in a male donor with ankylosing spondylitis. Sequencing was done on a sample of blood, either unsorted or a sorted T cell fraction (not recorded which). The gene calls are TRBV7-2 and TRBJ1-2; D might be TRBD1 (5 bases). CDR3 amino acids: CASSLPDTPARGYTF. The CDR3 coding sequence is TGTGCCAGCAGCCTACCGGACACTCCCGCACGTGGCTACACCTTC.